This TCR beta chain was obtained from a study of T cell responses to AZD1222 COVID-19 vaccine. Whole-study findings and limits: Baseline testing showed seropositivity in only a handful of AZD1222 recipients. After the peak T cell response, and only then, were repertoires sampled. Unmutated variant regions reportedly attract nearly half of all spike-specific TCRs.

In regard to this clone: The antigen remains undetermined.

Profiling relied on immunoSEQ multiplex PCR, and the TCRdb table lists in-frame clones only, not all of them. Among around 150,000 clones listed, about 93% were seen once. CDR1 is SGHTA, CDR2 FQGNSA, per germline. Trimming took off 8 bases at V and 5 bases at J, with 18 bases between the two ends. CDR3 length equals 14 residues. Specimen: peripheral blood, collected 28 days after the second AZD1222 dose. This chain links TRBV7-2 with TRBJ1-2; D remains unclear. This TCR derives from an adult who received the AZD1222 COVID-19 vaccine. This CDR3 reads CASQYSEQVYGYTF. Written as DNA, the CDR3 is TGTGCCAGCCAATACAGCGAGCAGGTATATGGCTACACCTTC. The entire variable domain, with the rest obtained from reference TRBV7-2 and TRBJ1-2, is as follows: GAGVSQSPSNKVTEKGKDVELRCDPISGHTALYWYRQSLGQGLEFLIYFQGNSAPDKSGLPSDRFSAERTGGSVSTLTIQRTQQEDSAVYLCASQYSEQVYGYTFGSGTRLTVV.